Below, 16 T cell receptor beta chains from the same sample are listed, as sequenced in a study of beta chain features in type 1 diabetes. Study results and caveats: Shorter TCRB CDR3s, moderately but significantly so, were found in Type 1 diabetes patients in all four CD4+ subsets.

The antigens of these receptors remain unknown. Expressed TCRB transcripts were sequenced, since all the RNA that had been isolated was reverse transcribed. Some clones are missing from TCRdb's copy, which holds only in-frame ones; the method was immunoSEQ multiplex PCR. This table has a few hundred thousand clones, roughly 13% appearing once. Sample: naive CD4+ T cells from blood. The receptor set was obtained from a woman between 18 and 30 years old with type 1 diabetes.

This rearrangement joins TRBV7-3 to TRBJ1-5, with 10 bases identical to TRBD1. The germline CDR1 and CDR2 sequences are SGHTA and FQGTGA. This CDR3 has 14 residues. V was pared by 8 bases and J by 5 bases, with 6 bases of the junction left unmatched. The CDR3 DNA reads as TGTGCCAGCGCAGGGACAGGGGAGGATCAGCCCCAGCATTTT. Translation gives CASAGTGEDQPQHF.

This clone was recorded a few times. The chain couples TRBV7-9 to TRBJ2-6; weak D call: TRBD2 (5 bases). Trimming stripped 7 bases from V and 1 base from J, with 23 bases between. Germline CDR1 is SEHNR and CDR2 is FQNEAQ (reference sequence). The CDR3 sequence is 19 residues long. The CDR3 protein is CASTPDSSGAFSGANVLTF. CDR3 sequence (DNA): TGTGCCAGCACCCCGGACTCCTCTGGTGCGTTTTCTGGGGCCAACGTCCTGACTTTC.

This clone was detected a few times. This chain connects TRBV28 to TRBJ2-6; 8 nucleotides match TRBD1. V was pared by 9 bases and J by 0 bases, with 7 bases of the junction left unmatched. CDR1 and CDR2 from the germline V gene are MDHEN and SYDVKM. This CDR3 contains 16 residues. CDR3 residues: CASSGTGLSGANVLTF. CDR3 nucleotide sequence: TGTGCCAGTTCCGGGACAGGCCTCTCTGGGGCCAACGTCCTGACTTTC.

This clone came up a few times. This chain joins TRBV9 and TRBJ2-3, with a weak D call TRBD2 (5 bases). This CDR3 is 12 amino acids long. CDR1 and CDR2 from the germline V gene are SGDLS and YYNGEE. Trimming shortened V by 0 bases and J by 9 bases, and 8 bases separated the two germline ends. CDR3 bases: TGTGCCAGCAGCGTAGACGGGAAAACGCAGTATTTT. It translates to CASSVDGKTQYF.

V and J are TRBV10-2 and TRBJ2-7; a weak D match, TRBD2 (5 bases). Trimming took off 5 bases at V and 7 bases at J, with 21 bases between the two ends. CDR3 size: 15 residues. Per the germline V gene, CDR1 is WSHSY and CDR2 is SAAADI. In DNA, the CDR3 is TGCGCCAGCAGTCCACCCGGAGGTCGGTCGGGGGAGCAGTACGTC. As protein: CASSPPGGRSGEQYV.

The gene calls are TRBV5-1 and TRBJ2-6; tentatively, D is TRBD1 (5 bases). The CDR3 runs to 18 residues. The germline V gene has CDR1 SGHRS and CDR2 YFSETQ. The V and J ends lost 1 base and 0 bases respectively, with 14 bases between them. DNA of the CDR3: TGCGCCAGCAGCTTGTTGGGGCAGGCCCTCTCTGGGGCCAACGTCCTGACTTTC. Translation: CASSLLGQALSGANVLTF.

The chain has TRBV18 and TRBJ2-5; possibly TRBD2 for D (5 bases). CDR3 size: 15 residues. In germline, CDR1 is KGHSH, CDR2 LQKENI. The V end was cut by 1 base, the J end by 2 bases, with 11 bases between. The CDR3 here is CASSPRGAEQETQYF. The CDR3 nucleotides are TGTGCCAGCTCACCACGTGGAGCGGAACAAGAGACCCAGTACTTC.

This chain connects TRBV20-1 to TRBJ1-4, with D unclear. This CDR3 has 11 amino acids. CDR1 is DFQATT, CDR2 SNEGSKA, per germline (reference sequence). V shed 6 bases and J shed 8 bases, with 10 bases lying between them. CDR3 DNA: TGCAGTGCCGAAGTGGAGGAAAAACTGTTTTTT. Protein sequence: CSAEVEEKLFF.

In this sample, this clone turned up once. The V gene is TRBV7-9, the J gene TRBJ2-7, with TRBD1 matching over 7 bases. In germline, CDR1 is SEHNR, CDR2 FQNEAQ (reference sequence). V lost 1 base and J lost 3; bases outside the gene matches: 6. The length of the CDR3 is 15 residues. The CDR3 region is CASSLGDRYYYEQYF. The CDR3 nucleotides read TGTGCCAGCAGCTTAGGGGACAGATATTACTACGAGCAGTACTTC. The complete variable domain, with remaining parts taken from reference TRBV7-9 and TRBJ2-7, reads DTGVSQNPRHKITKRGQNVTFRCDPISEHNRLYWYRQTLGQGPEFLTYFQNEAQLEKSRLLSDRFSAERPKGSFSTLEIQRTEQGDSAMYLCASSLGDRYYYEQYFGPGTRLTVT.

In its sample, this clone was seen a few times. V and J are TRBV5-1 and TRBJ2-1; tentative D call: TRBD1 (6 bases). The V and J ends lost 0 bases and 2 bases respectively, with 9 bases between them. The CDR3 contains 15 residues. Germline loops: CDR1 SGHRS, CDR2 YFSETQ. In DNA, the CDR3 is TGCGCCAGCAGCTTGGCTTCAGGGGCCTACAATGAGCAGTTCTTC. It encodes CASSLASGAYNEQFF.

This chain connects TRBV4-1 to TRBJ2-5; TRBD2 is a possible D gene (5 bases). The V end lost 1 base, the J end lost 5 bases, and 14 bases lay between the germline ends. CDR1 MGHRA and CDR2 YSYEKL come from the germline V gene. The CDR3 runs 15 residues. The CDR3: CASSQAASMGETQYF. Written as DNA, the CDR3 is TGCGCCAGCAGCCAAGCCGCTAGCATGGGTGAGACCCAGTACTTC.

This clone has more than one count but fewer than ten. The chain combines TRBV11-3 with TRBJ2-2, with D possibly matching TRBD2 (6 bases). The CDR3 runs 13 residues. The V gene lost 3 bases and the J gene lost 7 bases, with 9 bases spanning the gap. Germline lookup yields CDR1 SGHNT and CDR2 YENEEA. Written as DNA, the CDR3 is TGTGCCAGCAGCTTCGCAGCGGGCGGGGAGCTGTTTTTT. Its protein is CASSFAAGGELFF.

This clone was found a few times. Other DNA sequences within the sample encode an identical CDR3. The chain joins TRBV7-2 to TRBJ1-1; no clear D. V was clipped by 4 bases and J by 0 bases, with 6 bases between them. The germline V gene has CDR1 SGHTA and CDR2 FQGNSA. The CDR3 covers 13 residues. The CDR3 loop is CASSSTMNTEAFF. CDR3 in DNA: TGTGCCAGCAGCTCAACTATGAACACTGAAGCTTTCTTT.

V gene TRBV6-5 combines with J gene TRBJ2-7; 7 bases are shared with TRBD1. Germline values: CDR1 MNHEY, CDR2 SVGAGI. The CDR3 totals 15 residues. Trimming cost V 6 bases and J 1 base; bases outside gene matches: 9. The CDR3 bases are TGTGCCAGCAGAAGGGACAGTCGGTTTTCCTACGAGCAGTACTTC. Encoded protein: CASRRDSRFSYEQYF.

This clone was picked up a small number of times. The CDR3 region has the DNA TGTGCCTGGACCGCGGGCACTAGTTTTGGCAATGAGCAGTTCTTC. Amino acids: CAWTAGTSFGNEQFF. The rearrangement links TRBV30 to TRBJ2-1, with a weak D call TRBD2 (5 bases). The CDR3 has 15 amino acids. V shed 4 bases and J shed 6 bases, with 19 bases lying between them. CDR1 and CDR2 from the germline V gene are GTSNPN and SVGIG (reference sequence).

V and J are TRBV30 and TRBJ2-1, with no clear D. The CDR3 has 13 residues. CDR1 is GTSNPN, CDR2 SVGIG, per germline (reference sequence). Trimming shortened V by 8 bases and J by 0 bases, and 11 bases separated the two germline ends. CDR3 in amino acids: CALSESSYNEQFF. In DNA, the CDR3 is TGTGCCCTAAGCGAGAGCTCCTACAATGAGCAGTTCTTC.